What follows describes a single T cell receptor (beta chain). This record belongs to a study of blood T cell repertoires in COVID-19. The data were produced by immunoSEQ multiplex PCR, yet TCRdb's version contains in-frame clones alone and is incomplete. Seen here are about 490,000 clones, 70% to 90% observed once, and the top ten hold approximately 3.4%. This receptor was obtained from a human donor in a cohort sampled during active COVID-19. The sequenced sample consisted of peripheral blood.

The chain's CDR3 is CASSPGRGGMNQPQHF. In nucleotides, the CDR3 is TGCGCCAGCAGCCCCGGGCGGGGAGGGATGAATCAGCCCCAGCATTTT. V and J are TRBV4-3 and TRBJ1-5; D unresolved. The CDR3 has 16 amino acids. V dropped 4 bases and J dropped 4 bases, with 17 bases sitting between them. Germline CDR1 and CDR2: LGHNA and YSLEER.